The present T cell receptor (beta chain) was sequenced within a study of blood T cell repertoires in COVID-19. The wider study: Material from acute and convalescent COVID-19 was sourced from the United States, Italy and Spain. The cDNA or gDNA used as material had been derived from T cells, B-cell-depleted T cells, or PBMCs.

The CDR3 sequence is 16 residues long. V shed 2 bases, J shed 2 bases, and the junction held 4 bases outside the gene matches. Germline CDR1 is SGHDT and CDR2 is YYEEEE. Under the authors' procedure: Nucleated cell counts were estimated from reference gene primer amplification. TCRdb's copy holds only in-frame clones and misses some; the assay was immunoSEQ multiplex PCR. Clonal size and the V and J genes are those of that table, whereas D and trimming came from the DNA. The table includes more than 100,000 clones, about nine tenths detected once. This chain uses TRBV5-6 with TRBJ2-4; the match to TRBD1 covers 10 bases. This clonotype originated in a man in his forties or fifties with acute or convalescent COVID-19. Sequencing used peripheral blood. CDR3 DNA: TGTGCCAGCAGCTTACCGACAGGGGGCCCCAAAAACATTCAGTACTTC. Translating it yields CASSLPTGGPKNIQYF.